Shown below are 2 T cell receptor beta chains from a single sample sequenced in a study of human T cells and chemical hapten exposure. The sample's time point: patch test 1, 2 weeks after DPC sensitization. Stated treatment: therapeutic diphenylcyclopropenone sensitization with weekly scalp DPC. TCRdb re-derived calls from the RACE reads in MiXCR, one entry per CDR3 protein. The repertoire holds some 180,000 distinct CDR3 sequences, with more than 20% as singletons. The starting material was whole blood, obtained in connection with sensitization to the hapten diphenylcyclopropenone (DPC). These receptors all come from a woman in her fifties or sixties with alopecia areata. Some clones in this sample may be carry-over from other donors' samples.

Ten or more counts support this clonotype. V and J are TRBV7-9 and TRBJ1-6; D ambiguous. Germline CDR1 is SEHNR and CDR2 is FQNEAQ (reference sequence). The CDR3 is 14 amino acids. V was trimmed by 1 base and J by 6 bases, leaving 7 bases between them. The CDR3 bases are TGTGCCAGCAGCTTAGGTGGCCTTAATTCACCCCTCCACTTT. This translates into CASSLGGLNSPLHF.

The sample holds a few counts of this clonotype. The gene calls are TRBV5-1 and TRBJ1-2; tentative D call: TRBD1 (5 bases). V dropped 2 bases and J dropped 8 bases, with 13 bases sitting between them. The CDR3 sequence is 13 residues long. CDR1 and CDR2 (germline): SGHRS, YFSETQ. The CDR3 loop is CASSLDGQGGYTF. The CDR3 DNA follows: TGCGCCAGCAGCTTAGACGGACAAGGGGGCTACACCTTC.